The 15 T cell receptor beta chains listed next were all sequenced from one sample in a study of blood T cell repertoires in COVID-19. The table came from immunoSEQ multiplex PCR; TCRdb's copy has only in-frame clones and leaves some out. The sample contains about 280,000 clones, approximately 84% of which appear only once. Sequenced material: peripheral blood. Receptors originate from a woman under 40 who had recovered from COVID-19.

This rearrangement joins TRBV10-3 to TRBJ2-1; 8 nucleotides align to TRBD1. Germline V gene lookup returns CDR1 ENHRY and CDR2 SYGVKD. The CDR3 has 15 amino acids. With V trimmed by 2 bases and J by 9 bases, 9 bases remained unmatched. CDR3 sequence: CAISEGQGIQGEQFF. CDR3 nucleotide sequence: TGTGCCATCAGTGAGGGACAGGGCATCCAGGGTGAGCAGTTCTTC.

The rearrangement joins TRBV27 to TRBJ2-2, with 8 bases aligning to TRBD1. V lost 3 bases, J lost 7 bases, and 4 bases stayed unmatched. Per the germline V gene, CDR1 is MNHEY and CDR2 is SMNVEV (reference sequence). CDR3 length: 14 amino acids. The chain's CDR3 is CASSFGRGHGELFF. CDR3 nucleotide sequence: TGTGCCAGCAGTTTCGGCAGGGGGCACGGGGAGCTGTTTTTT.

This chain uses TRBV6-5 with TRBJ2-7; 12 positions agree with TRBD1. Germline V gene data show CDR1 as MNHEY and CDR2 as SVGAGI. V was pared by 7 bases and J by 7 bases, with 11 bases of the junction left unmatched. The CDR3 length is 15 residues. CDR3 nucleotide sequence: TGTGCCAGCATTGGCCGGGACAGGGGGCTGGGGGAGCAGTACTTC. Translation gives CASIGRDRGLGEQYF.

This clone was found once. This sequence joins TRBV11-2 and TRBJ1-4, with D uncertain. The CDR3 consists of 15 residues. The germline V gene has CDR1 SGHAT and CDR2 FQNNGV. V lost 0 bases and J 3 bases, leaving 8 bases between the germline ends. CDR3 bases: TGTGCCAGCAGCTTAGAGGGGAGGGCTAATGAAAAACTGTTTTTT. It is translated as CASSLEGRANEKLFF.

V and J are TRBV27 and TRBJ1-2; TRBD1 matches 8 bases. The CDR3 is made up of 15 amino acids. J was trimmed by 4 bases and V by 5 bases; bases with no gene match: 9. Per germline, CDR1 MNHEY and CDR2 SMNVEV (reference sequence). CDR3 coding DNA: TGTGCCAGCAGTCCAGGACAGGGAGAGGGCTATGGCTACACCTTC. Translated, it gives CASSPGQGEGYGYTF.

The chain uses TRBV6-5 and TRBJ1-1; TRBD1 is a possible D gene (6 bases). The CDR3 has 15 residues. Trimming stripped 6 bases from V and 0 bases from J, with 14 bases between. CDR1 and CDR2 from the germline V gene are MNHEY and SVGAGI. DNA of the CDR3: TGTGCCAGCAGCTACCGGACAGATTTGAACACTGAAGCTTTCTTT. As protein: CASSYRTDLNTEAFF.

V and J are TRBV27 and TRBJ2-7; possible D gene TRBD2, 5 bases. The CDR3 loop spans 14 amino acids. Trimming removed 0 bases from V and 2 bases from J, with 8 bases in between. Germline CDR1 MNHEY, CDR2 SMNVEV (reference sequence). CDR3 protein: CASSLSRGPYEQYF. The CDR3 nucleotides are TGTGCCAGCAGTTTATCCCGCGGGCCCTACGAGCAGTACTTC.

This rearrangement joins TRBV5-1 to TRBJ1-1, with 7 bases identical to TRBD1. V lost 7 bases, J lost 5 bases, and 17 bases stayed unmatched. The CDR3 sequence is 16 residues long. Germline V gene sequence: CDR1 SGHRS, CDR2 YFSETQ. The CDR3 loop reads CASGLVGQRSKTEAFF. The CDR3 DNA reads TGCGCCAGCGGACTGGTGGGACAGAGGTCTAAAACTGAAGCTTTCTTT.

In regard to this clone: Additional DNA sequences in this sample encode the identical CDR3. CDR3 sequence: CASSLDSYNEQFF. The CDR3, as DNA: TGTGCCAGCAGTTTGGACAGCTACAATGAGCAGTTCTTC. This rearrangement joins TRBV27 to TRBJ2-1; perhaps TRBD1 as D (6 bases). This CDR3 contains 13 residues. The germline V gene has CDR1 MNHEY and CDR2 SMNVEV (reference sequence). V lost 3 bases to trimming and J lost 3 bases, with 6 bases between them.

The chain carries TRBV12-3 or TRBV12-4 and TRBJ1-2; 10 nucleotides line up with TRBD1. The CDR3 extends over 13 amino acids. The V gene end was trimmed by 6 bases and the J gene end by 7 bases; junction bases not matched to a gene: 5. CDR3 in DNA: TGTGCCAGCAGCCAGACAGGGGGCGGTGGCTACACCTTC. The encoded protein is CASSQTGGGGYTF.

V is TRBV20-1 and J is TRBJ2-1; possibly TRBD1 for D (5 bases). Trimming took 3 bases from V and 3 from J, leaving 12 bases between them. Germline V lookup: CDR1 DFQATT, CDR2 SNEGSKA (reference sequence). This CDR3 is 14 amino acids long. The CDR3 is CSASRQGYYNEQFF. The DNA of the CDR3 is TGCAGTGCTAGTCGGCAGGGTTACTACAATGAGCAGTTCTTC.

Concerning this clone: Mismatch with germline at one junction end may stem from a read error. The J gene is TRBJ2-5, the V gene TRBV7-7; D is unclear. CDR1 is SSHAT and CDR2 is FNYEAQ in the germline V gene (reference sequence). This CDR3 spans 13 amino acids. The CDR3 nucleotides read TGTGCTAGCAGCTTAGAAGTGAGGGAGACCCAGTACTTC. Its protein product is CASSLEVRETQYF.

The genes are TRBV1 and TRBJ2-5; the table's D call, TRBD2, was not checked against the DNA. TRBV1 constitutes a pseudogene. This CDR3 is built from 15 residues. The CDR3 sequence is CTSSRLAGGQETQYF. CDR3 in DNA: TGCACCAGCAGCCGACTAGCGGGGGGCCAAGAGACCCAGTACTTC.

This chain joins TRBV6-5 and TRBJ2-1, with D perhaps TRBD1 (8 bases). The CDR3 spans 14 residues. The V end was cut by 8 bases, the J end by 5 bases, with 16 bases between. Germline-derived CDR1 and CDR2 are MNHEY and SVGAGI. CDR3 in DNA: TGTGCCAGCCGAGGACAGGGAGGGAACAATGAGCAGTTCTTC. It yields the protein CASRGQGGNNEQFF.

This clone turned up a few times. This sequence joins TRBV27 and TRBJ1-2; D is possibly TRBD1 (5 bases). The CDR3 has 14 residues. Germline V gene lookup returns CDR1 MNHEY and CDR2 SMNVEV (reference sequence). The V end was cut by 3 bases, the J end by 8 bases, with 16 bases between. This chain's CDR3 is CASSFLSGSEGYTF. The CDR3 nucleotides are TGTGCCAGCAGTTTCCTCTCAGGGTCGGAAGGCTACACCTTC.